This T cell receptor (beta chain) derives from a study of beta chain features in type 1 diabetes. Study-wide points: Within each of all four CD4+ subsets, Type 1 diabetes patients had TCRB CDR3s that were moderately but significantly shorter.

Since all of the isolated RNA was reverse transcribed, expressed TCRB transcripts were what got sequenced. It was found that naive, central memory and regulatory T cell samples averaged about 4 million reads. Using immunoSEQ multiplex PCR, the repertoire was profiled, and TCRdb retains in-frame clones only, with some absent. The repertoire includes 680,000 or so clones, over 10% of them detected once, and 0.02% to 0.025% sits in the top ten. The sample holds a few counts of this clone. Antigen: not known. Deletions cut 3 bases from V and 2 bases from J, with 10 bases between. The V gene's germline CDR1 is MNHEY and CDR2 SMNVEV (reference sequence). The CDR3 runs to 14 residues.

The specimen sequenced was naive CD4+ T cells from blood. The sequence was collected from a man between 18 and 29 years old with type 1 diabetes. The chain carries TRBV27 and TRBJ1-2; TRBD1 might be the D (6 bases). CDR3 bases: TGTGCCAGCAGTTTCGGGCAGGGGAACTATGGCTACACCTTC. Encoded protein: CASSFGQGNYGYTF.